This TCR beta chain stems from a study of T cells in Graves' hyperthyroidism and ophthalmopathy. Blood dates from first hyperthyroidism diagnosis, before any ophthalmopathy symptoms. RNA transcripts yielded amplified TCR beta CDR3 regions. HTBI primers were employed in a first-round RT-PCR of the TCR CDR3. TCRdb analysed the multiplex PCR reads with MiXCR anew, one entry per CDR3 protein. The data show more than 550,000 distinct CDR3 sequences, with roughly 20% seen just once and around 15% held by the top ten. CDR3 size: 21 residues. Trimming removed 0 bases from V and 0 bases from J; junction bases left unmatched: 17. CDR1 and CDR2 from the germline V gene are MNHEY and SVGEGT. Whole-study findings and limits: Ophthalmopathy was model-predicted a median roughly six months pre-onset.

For this clonotype: What it binds is not known.

The receptor comes from a woman between 50 and 59 years old with Graves' hyperthyroidism that later progressed to Graves' ophthalmopathy. J is TRBJ2-1 and V is TRBV6-2 or TRBV6-3, with TRBD2 matching over 7 bases. Sample: blood. CDR3: CASSYSNPSGGPLSSYNEQFF. The CDR3 nucleotides are TGTGCCAGCAGTTACTCGAATCCTAGCGGAGGGCCCCTTAGCTCCTACAATGAGCAGTTCTTC.